What follows are 23 T cell receptor beta chains derived from one specimen sequenced in a study of OX40 agonist ivuxolimab in advanced cancers. Profiling relied on immunoSEQ multiplex PCR, and the TCRdb table lists in-frame clones only, not all of them. The sample contains approximately 84,000 clones, roughly 92% of which appear only once. The specimen was CD4+ or CD8+ T cells sorted from blood, collected in a trial of the OX40 agonist ivuxolimab. All receptors derive from an adult with an advanced solid tumor such as melanoma, head and neck, liver or kidney cancer.

V gene TRBV4-1 combines with J gene TRBJ2-7; D unresolved. The CDR3 is made up of 16 amino acids. The germline V gene encodes CDR1 MGHRA and CDR2 YSYEKL. V shed 0 bases and J shed 2 bases, with 14 bases lying between them. CDR3 coding DNA: TGCGCCAGCAGCCAAGATCTCGGGCGAGCCGCCTACGAGCAGTACTTC. It codes for CASSQDLGRAAYEQYF.

The chain employs TRBV6-1 and TRBJ1-1; tentatively, D is TRBD1 (6 bases). This CDR3 is 14 amino acids long. Per germline, CDR1 MNHNS and CDR2 SASEGT. The V and J ends lost 4 bases and 5 bases respectively, with 14 bases between them. This CDR3 is CASSATGSGTEAFF. The CDR3 nucleotides are TGTGCCAGCAGTGCGACAGGCTCTGGGACTGAAGCTTTCTTT.

J is TRBJ2-7 and V is TRBV11-2, with 11 bases matching TRBD2. V shed 3 bases and J 2 bases; nucleotides not matched to a gene: 6. There are 16 residues in the CDR3. In germline, CDR1 is SGHAT, CDR2 FQNNGV. In DNA, the CDR3 is TGTGCCAGCAGCTTGGTAGCGGGAGGGGTGGCCTACGAGCAGTACTTC. This codes for CASSLVAGGVAYEQYF. The full variable domain, in which reference TRBV11-2 and TRBJ2-7 provide the parts outside the CDR3, is EAGVAQSPRYKIIEKRQSVAFWCNPISGHATLYWYQQILGQGPKLLIQFQNNGVVDDSQLPKDRFSAERLKGVDSTLKIQPAKLEDSAVYLCASSLVAGGVAYEQYFGPGTRLTVT.

The chain couples TRBV5-6 to TRBJ1-5, with D unclear. The V and J ends lost 0 bases and 5 bases respectively, with 6 bases between them. The germline gives CDR1 SGHDT, CDR2 YYEEEE. The CDR3 has 13 amino acids. Here the CDR3 reads CASSLGHYQPQHF. The CDR3, as DNA: TGTGCCAGCAGCTTGGGCCATTATCAGCCCCAGCATTTT.

The rearrangement uses TRBV5-4 and TRBJ2-1; no definite D call. V lost 3 bases and J 4 bases, leaving 8 bases between the germline ends. CDR3 length: 13 residues. Germline CDR1 reads SGHNT; CDR2 reads YYREEE (reference sequence). This chain's CDR3 is CASSSELYNEQFF. CDR3 bases: TGTGCCAGCAGCTCAGAGCTTTACAATGAGCAGTTCTTC.

The rearrangement links TRBV15 to TRBJ1-3; D remains ambiguous. Trimming left V 7 bases short and J 0 bases short, with 7 bases between. Germline CDR1 reads LNHNV; CDR2 reads YYDKDF (reference sequence). The CDR3 consists of 13 residues. The CDR3 is CATIPSSGNTIYF. CDR3 DNA sequence: TGTGCCACCATCCCGTCCTCTGGAAACACCATATATTTT.

The rearrangement joins TRBV19 to TRBJ1-1; 9 nucleotides match TRBD1. The junction had 6 bases not matched to a gene; V was cut back by 2 bases and J by 8 bases. The CDR3 is made up of 14 amino acids. Germline V gene lookup returns CDR1 LNHDA and CDR2 SQIVND (reference sequence). CDR3 DNA sequence: TGTGCCAGTAGTATAACAGGGGGCCCAACGGAAGCTTTCTTT. This encodes CASSITGGPTEAFF. Combining the CDR3 with reference TRBV19 and TRBJ1-1 gives the whole variable domain DGGITQSPKYLFRKEGQNVTLSCEQNLNHDAMYWYRQDPGQGLRLIYYSQIVNDFQKGDIAEGYSVSREKKESFPLTVTSAQKNPTAFYLCASSITGGPTEAFFGQGTRLTVV.

The V and J genes are TRBV11-3 and TRBJ2-3; 7 nucleotides agree with TRBD1. V lost 5 bases to trimming and J lost 3 bases; unmatched junction nucleotides: 2. Germline-derived CDR1 and CDR2 are SGHNT and YENEEA. This CDR3 has 13 amino acids. The CDR3, as DNA: TGTGCCAGCAGCCTGGGACAGACAGATACGCAGTATTTT. Translating it yields CASSLGQTDTQYF.

The gene calls are TRBV5-6 and TRBJ2-3, with a weak D call TRBD1 (6 bases). The CDR3 has 16 residues. The ends were cut back, 1 base at V and 0 bases at J, with 12 bases in the middle. Germline lookup yields CDR1 SGHDT and CDR2 YYEEEE. CDR3 in DNA: TGTGCCAGCAGCTTGTTGGGCAGGGGAAGCACAGATACGCAGTATTTT. Amino acid sequence: CASSLLGRGSTDTQYF.

The CDR3 DNA is TGTGCCAGCACCCCAGAAGGGAGGGAAGTGTGGAACACTGAAGCTTTCTTT. It translates to CASTPEGREVWNTEAFF. This sequence joins TRBV9 and TRBJ1-1; no clear D. CDR3 length equals 17 residues. V was clipped by 6 bases and J by 1 base, with 22 bases between them. Germline CDR1 is SGDLS and CDR2 is YYNGEE. Looking up the rest from reference TRBV9 and TRBJ1-1 gives the full variable domain: DSGVTQTPKHLITATGQRVTLRCSPRSGDLSVYWYQQSLDQGLQFLIQYYNGEERAKGNILERFSAQQFPDLHSELNLSSLELGDSALYFCASTPEGREVWNTEAFFGQGTRLTVV.

V gene TRBV9 combines with J gene TRBJ2-3; 7 nucleotides align to TRBD2. The CDR3 consists of 13 residues. From germline, CDR1 is SGDLS and CDR2 YYNGEE. The V segment lost 1 base and the J segment 5 bases; nucleotides outside the gene matches: 1. The CDR3 region is CASSVWEGDTQYF. For the CDR3, the DNA is TGTGCCAGCAGCGTATGGGAGGGAGATACGCAGTATTTT. The full variable domain, rest sourced from reference TRBV9 and TRBJ2-3, is DSGVTQTPKHLITATGQRVTLRCSPRSGDLSVYWYQQSLDQGLQFLIQYYNGEERAKGNILERFSAQQFPDLHSELNLSSLELGDSALYFCASSVWEGDTQYFGPGTRLTVL.

The gene calls are TRBV4-1 and TRBJ2-5, with 8 bases aligning to TRBD2. The ends lost 0 bases at V and 3 bases at J; junction bases unmatched: 0. Germline lookup yields CDR1 MGHRA and CDR2 YSYEKL. The CDR3 length is 14 residues. The CDR3 is CASSQELAEETQYF. CDR3 nucleotide sequence: TGCGCCAGCAGCCAAGAACTAGCGGAAGAGACCCAGTACTTC.

The CDR3 DNA reads TGTGCCAGCAGCTTAGGGTCAGGGGCAAACTCCTACGAGCAGTACTTC. This sequence encodes CASSLGSGANSYEQYF. This chain uses TRBV7-9 with TRBJ2-7; D is possibly TRBD1 (6 bases). The germline V gene has CDR1 SEHNR and CDR2 FQNEAQ (reference sequence). Trimming pared 1 base from V and 0 bases from J, leaving 13 bases between. CDR3 length: 16 residues. The whole variable domain, filled in from reference TRBV7-9 and TRBJ2-7, reads DTGVSQNPRHKITKRGQNVTFRCDPISEHNRLYWYRQTLGQGPEFLTYFQNEAQLEKSRLLSDRFSAERPKGSFSTLEIQRTEQGDSAMYLCASSLGSGANSYEQYFGPGTRLTVT.

V gene TRBV4-1 combines with J gene TRBJ2-1, with 7 positions matching TRBD2. Looked up from germline, CDR1 is MGHRA and CDR2 is YSYEKL. The CDR3 consists of 16 residues. The V and J ends lost 1 base and 10 bases, in that order; junction bases with no gene match: 13. The CDR3 here is CASSQGWAGEVGEQFF. CDR3 bases: TGCGCCAGCAGCCAAGGGTGGGCGGGAGAGGTCGGGGAGCAGTTCTTC.

The chain carries TRBV4-1 and TRBJ1-1, with D possibly being TRBD1 (5 bases). The CDR3 spans 14 residues. V was clipped by 2 bases and J by 3 bases, with 10 bases between them. CDR1 is MGHRA and CDR2 is YSYEKL in the germline V gene. This CDR3 is CASSQIFRDTEAFF. As DNA, the CDR3 is TGCGCCAGCAGCCAAATCTTCAGGGACACTGAAGCTTTCTTT.

The rearrangement uses TRBV4-3 and TRBJ1-3; the D is unclear. V lost 0 bases and J 0 bases, leaving 18 bases between the germline ends. The CDR3 is made up of 19 amino acids. CDR1 and CDR2 (germline): LGHNA, YSLEER. The CDR3 DNA follows: TGCGCCAGCAGCCAAGATCGGTTCCATATCCCCAGCTCTGGAAACACCATATATTTT. It codes for CASSQDRFHIPSSGNTIYF.

This chain connects TRBV5-6 to TRBJ2-2, with TRBD2 identical over 10 bases. Germline trimming cut 3 bases from V and 7 bases from J; bases unmatched to any gene: 18. The CDR3 is made up of 19 amino acids. Per germline, CDR1 SGHDT and CDR2 YYEEEE. CDR3 protein: CASSSGWEDSGRKVGELFF. The CDR3 region has the DNA TGTGCCAGCAGCTCCGGTTGGGAAGATAGCGGGAGGAAAGTCGGGGAGCTGTTTTTT.

CDR3: CASSVDSQNTEAFF. As DNA, the CDR3 is TGTGCCAGCAGCGTAGACAGTCAGAACACTGAAGCTTTCTTT. The rearrangement uses TRBV9 and TRBJ1-1; unclear D gene. The V gene's germline CDR1 is SGDLS and CDR2 YYNGEE. The CDR3 covers 14 residues. V shed 0 bases and J shed 1 base, with 7 bases lying between them.

This sequence joins TRBV7-6 and TRBJ2-1; TRBD1 matches 9 bases. Unmatched junction bases numbered 5, after V lost 2 bases and J lost 6 bases. There are 15 residues in the CDR3. Looked up from germline, CDR1 is SGHVS and CDR2 is FNYEAQ. CDR3 sequence reads: CASSLIQGAINEQFF. CDR3 nucleotides: TGTGCCAGCAGCTTAATACAGGGGGCTATCAATGAGCAGTTCTTC. The full variable domain, rest sourced from reference TRBV7-6 and TRBJ2-1, is GAGVSQSPRYKVTKRGQDVALRCDPISGHVSLYWYRQALGQGPEFLTYFNYEAQQDKSGLPNDRFSAERPEGSISTLTIQRTEQRDSAMYRCASSLIQGAINEQFFGPGTRLTVL.

The chain links TRBV11-2 to TRBJ2-1; perhaps D is TRBD1 or TRBD2 (5 bases each). Looked up from germline, CDR1 is SGHAT and CDR2 is FQNNGV. V was cut by 7 bases and J by 2 bases, with 9 bases left in between. CDR3 length equals 13 residues. The CDR3 region has the DNA TGTGCCAGCACCGGGACGCCCTACAATGAGCAGTTCTTC. This encodes CASTGTPYNEQFF.

This chain connects TRBV27 to TRBJ2-1, with TRBD1 as a possible D gene (6 bases). The ends were cut back, 2 bases at V and 4 bases at J, with 12 bases in the middle. CDR1 and CDR2 from the germline V gene are MNHEY and SMNVEV (reference sequence). This CDR3 has 15 amino acids. CDR3 amino acids: CASSLRPDRYNEQFF. CDR3 sequence (DNA): TGTGCCAGCAGTTTAAGGCCTGACAGGTACAATGAGCAGTTCTTC.

The V gene is TRBV19, the J gene TRBJ2-1; D remains ambiguous. There are 15 residues in the CDR3. CDR1 and CDR2 from the germline V gene are LNHDA and SQIVND (reference sequence). V lost 1 base and J lost 0, with 7 bases in between. The CDR3 nucleotides are TGTGCCAGTAGTATAGGGAGTGCCTCCTACAATGAGCAGTTCTTC. Protein: CASSIGSASYNEQFF. The complete variable domain, with remaining parts taken from reference TRBV19 and TRBJ2-1, reads DGGITQSPKYLFRKEGQNVTLSCEQNLNHDAMYWYRQDPGQGLRLIYYSQIVNDFQKGDIAEGYSVSREKKESFPLTVTSAQKNPTAFYLCASSIGSASYNEQFFGPGTRLTVL.

This clone was counted once. This chain links TRBV15 with TRBJ2-2; D is uncertain. V shed 1 base and J shed 6 bases, with 6 bases lying between them. CDR1 and CDR2 from the germline V gene are LNHNV and YYDKDF (reference sequence). The CDR3 is 13 amino acids. CDR3 nucleotides: TGTGCCACCAGCAGAGTGGACCCCGGGGAGCTGTTTTTT. Encoded protein: CATSRVDPGELFF.